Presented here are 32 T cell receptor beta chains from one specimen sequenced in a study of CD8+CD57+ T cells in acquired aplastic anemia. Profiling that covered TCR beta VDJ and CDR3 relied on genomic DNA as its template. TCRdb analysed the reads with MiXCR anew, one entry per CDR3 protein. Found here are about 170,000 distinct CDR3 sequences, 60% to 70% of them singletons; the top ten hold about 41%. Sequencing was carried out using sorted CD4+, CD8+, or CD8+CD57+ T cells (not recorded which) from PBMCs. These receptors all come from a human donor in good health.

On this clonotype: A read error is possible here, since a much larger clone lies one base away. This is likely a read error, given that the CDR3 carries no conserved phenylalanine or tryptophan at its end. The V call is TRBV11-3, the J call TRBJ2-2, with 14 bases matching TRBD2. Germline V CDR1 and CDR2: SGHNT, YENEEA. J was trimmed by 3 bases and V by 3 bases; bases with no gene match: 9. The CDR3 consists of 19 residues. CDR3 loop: CASSFPPGLAGDDTGELFL. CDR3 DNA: TGTGCCAGCAGCTTTCCCCCGGGACTAGCGGGGGATGACACCGGGGAGCTGTTTCTT.

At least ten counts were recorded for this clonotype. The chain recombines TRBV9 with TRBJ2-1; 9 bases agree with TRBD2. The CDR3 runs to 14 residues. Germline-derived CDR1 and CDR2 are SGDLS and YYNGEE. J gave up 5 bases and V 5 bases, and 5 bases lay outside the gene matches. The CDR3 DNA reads TGTGCCAGCAGTACTAGCGGGTACAACAATGAGCAGTTCTTC. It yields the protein CASSTSGYNNEQFF.

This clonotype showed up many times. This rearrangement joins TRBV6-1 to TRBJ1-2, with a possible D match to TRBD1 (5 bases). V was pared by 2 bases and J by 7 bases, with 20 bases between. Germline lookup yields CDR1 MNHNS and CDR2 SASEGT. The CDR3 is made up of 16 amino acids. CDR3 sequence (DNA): TGTGCCAGCAGTGAATTGGGTGGTCGGGGGAACGGTGGCTACACCTTC. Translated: CASSELGGRGNGGYTF.

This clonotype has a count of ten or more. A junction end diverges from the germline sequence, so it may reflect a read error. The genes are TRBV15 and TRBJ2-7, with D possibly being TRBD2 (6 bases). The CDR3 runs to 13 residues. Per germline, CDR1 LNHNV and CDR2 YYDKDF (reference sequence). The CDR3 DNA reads TGTGCCACCAGCTCGGGACTTACCTACGAGCAGTGCTTC. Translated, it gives CATSSGLTYEQCF.

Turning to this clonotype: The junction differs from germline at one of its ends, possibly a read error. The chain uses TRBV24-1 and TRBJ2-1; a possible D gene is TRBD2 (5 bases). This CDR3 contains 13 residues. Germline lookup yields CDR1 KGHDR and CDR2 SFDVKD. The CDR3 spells CAASDLTGSEQFF. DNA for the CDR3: TGTGCCGCCAGTGATTTAACGGGGTCTGAGCAGTTCTTC.

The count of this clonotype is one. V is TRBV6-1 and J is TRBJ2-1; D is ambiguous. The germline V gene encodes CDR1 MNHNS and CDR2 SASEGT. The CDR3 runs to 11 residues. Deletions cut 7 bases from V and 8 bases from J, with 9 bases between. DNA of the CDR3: TGTGCCAGCATCGACTGGGATGAGCAGTTCTTC. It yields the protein CASIDWDEQFF.

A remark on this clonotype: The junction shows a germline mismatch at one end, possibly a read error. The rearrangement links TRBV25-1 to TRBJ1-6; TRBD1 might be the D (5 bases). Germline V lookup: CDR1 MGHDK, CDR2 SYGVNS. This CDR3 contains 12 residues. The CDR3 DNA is TGTGCCACCAGTAATCCGTGGGGGACCTGGCACTTT. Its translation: CATSNPWGTWHF.

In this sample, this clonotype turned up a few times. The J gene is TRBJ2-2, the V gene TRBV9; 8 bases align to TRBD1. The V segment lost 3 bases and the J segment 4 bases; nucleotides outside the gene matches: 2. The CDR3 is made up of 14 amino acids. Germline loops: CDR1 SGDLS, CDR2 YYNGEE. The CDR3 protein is CASSAGQATGELFF. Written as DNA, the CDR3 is TGTGCCAGCAGCGCGGGACAGGCCACCGGGGAGCTGTTTTTT.

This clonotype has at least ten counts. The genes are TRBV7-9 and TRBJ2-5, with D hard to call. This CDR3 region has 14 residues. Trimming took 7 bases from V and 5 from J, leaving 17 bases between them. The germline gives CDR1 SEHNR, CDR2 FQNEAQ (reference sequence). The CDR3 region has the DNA TGTGCCAGCAACTATGCAGGCATCGGGGAGACCCAGTACTTC. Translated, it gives CASNYAGIGETQYF.

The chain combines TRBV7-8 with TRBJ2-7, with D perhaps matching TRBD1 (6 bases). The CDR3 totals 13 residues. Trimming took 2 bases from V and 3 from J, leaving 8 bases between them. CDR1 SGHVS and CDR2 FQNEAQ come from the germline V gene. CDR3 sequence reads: CASSLQDSYEQYF. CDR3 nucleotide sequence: TGTGCCAGCAGCTTACAGGACAGCTACGAGCAGTACTTC. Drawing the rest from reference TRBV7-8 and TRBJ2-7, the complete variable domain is GAGVSQSPRYKVAKRGQDVALRCDPISGHVSLFWYQQALGQGPEFLTYFQNEAQLDKSGLPSDRFFAERPEGSVSTLKIQRTQQEDSAVYLCASSLQDSYEQYFGPGTRLTVT.

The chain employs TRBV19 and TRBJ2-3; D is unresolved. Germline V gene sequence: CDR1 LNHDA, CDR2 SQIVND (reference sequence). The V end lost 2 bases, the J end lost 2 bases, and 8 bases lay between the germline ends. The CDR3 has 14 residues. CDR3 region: CASSISRNTDTQYF. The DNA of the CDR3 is TGTGCCAGTAGTATAAGCAGGAACACAGATACGCAGTATTTT.

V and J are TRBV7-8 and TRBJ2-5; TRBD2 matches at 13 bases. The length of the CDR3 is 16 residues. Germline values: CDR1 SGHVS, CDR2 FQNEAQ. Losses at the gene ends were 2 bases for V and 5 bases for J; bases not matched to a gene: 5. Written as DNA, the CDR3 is TGTGCCAGCAGCTTAAGGACTAGCGGGAGCGGGGAGACCCAGTACTTC. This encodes CASSLRTSGSGETQYF.

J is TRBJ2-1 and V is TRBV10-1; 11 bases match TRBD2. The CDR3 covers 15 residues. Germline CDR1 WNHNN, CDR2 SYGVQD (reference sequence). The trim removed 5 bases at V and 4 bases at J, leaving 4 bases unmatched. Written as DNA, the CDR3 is TGCGCCAGCAGTCATAGCGGGGGGGGGTACAATGAGCAGTTCTTC. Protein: CASSHSGGGYNEQFF.

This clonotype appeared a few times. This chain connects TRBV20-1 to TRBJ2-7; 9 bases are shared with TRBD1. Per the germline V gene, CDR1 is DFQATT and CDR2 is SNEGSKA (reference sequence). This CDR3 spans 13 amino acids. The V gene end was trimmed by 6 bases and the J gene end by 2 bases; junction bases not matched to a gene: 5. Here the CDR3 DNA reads TGCAGTGCGGGGACAGGGCCAGCCTACGAGCAGTACTTC. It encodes CSAGTGPAYEQYF.

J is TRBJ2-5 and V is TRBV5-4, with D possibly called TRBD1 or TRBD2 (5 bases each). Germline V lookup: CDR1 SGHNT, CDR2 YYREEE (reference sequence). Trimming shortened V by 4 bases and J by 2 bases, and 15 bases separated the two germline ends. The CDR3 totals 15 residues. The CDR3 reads CASSPRGGRQETQYF. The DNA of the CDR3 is TGTGCCAGCAGCCCGAGGGGCGGAAGGCAAGAGACCCAGTACTTC.

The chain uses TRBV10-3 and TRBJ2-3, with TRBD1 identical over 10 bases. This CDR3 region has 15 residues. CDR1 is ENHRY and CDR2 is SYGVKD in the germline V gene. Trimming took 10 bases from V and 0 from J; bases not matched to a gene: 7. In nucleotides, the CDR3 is TGTGCCACCACCGAGGGACAGGGGAGCACAGATACGCAGTATTTT. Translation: CATTEGQGSTDTQYF.

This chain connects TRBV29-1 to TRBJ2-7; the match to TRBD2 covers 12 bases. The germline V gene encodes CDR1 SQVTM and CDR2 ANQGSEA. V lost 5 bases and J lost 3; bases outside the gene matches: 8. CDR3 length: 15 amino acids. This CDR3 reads CSVRLAGVSDYEQYF. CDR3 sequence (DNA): TGCAGCGTTCGACTAGCGGGAGTCTCCGACTACGAGCAGTACTTC.

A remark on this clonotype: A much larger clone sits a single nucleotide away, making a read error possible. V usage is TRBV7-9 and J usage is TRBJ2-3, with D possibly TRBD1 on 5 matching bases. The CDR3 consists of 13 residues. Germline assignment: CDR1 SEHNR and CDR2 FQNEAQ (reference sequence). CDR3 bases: TGTGCCAGCAGCCCTCAGGAGACAGATACGCGGTATTTT. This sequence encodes CASSPQETDTRYF.

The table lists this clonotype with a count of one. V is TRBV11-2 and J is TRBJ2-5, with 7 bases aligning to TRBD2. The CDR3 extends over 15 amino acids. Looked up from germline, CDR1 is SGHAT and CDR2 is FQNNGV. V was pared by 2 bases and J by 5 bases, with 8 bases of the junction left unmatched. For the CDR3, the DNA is TGTGCCAGCAGCTTATGGTCTAGCGGAGCGGAGACCCAGTACTTC. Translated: CASSLWSSGAETQYF.

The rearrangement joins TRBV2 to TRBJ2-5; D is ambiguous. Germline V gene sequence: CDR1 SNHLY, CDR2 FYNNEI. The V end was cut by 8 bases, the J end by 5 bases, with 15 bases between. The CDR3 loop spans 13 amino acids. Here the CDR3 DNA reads TGTGCCAGCGCCCCCCTAACCACGGAGACCCAGTACTTC. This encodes CASAPLTTETQYF.

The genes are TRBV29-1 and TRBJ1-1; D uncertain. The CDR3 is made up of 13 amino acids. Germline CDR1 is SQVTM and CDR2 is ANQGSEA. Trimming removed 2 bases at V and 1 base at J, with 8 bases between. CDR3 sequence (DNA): TGCAGCGTTGAATCCAGTGGGAACACTGAAGCTTTCTTT. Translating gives CSVESSGNTEAFF.

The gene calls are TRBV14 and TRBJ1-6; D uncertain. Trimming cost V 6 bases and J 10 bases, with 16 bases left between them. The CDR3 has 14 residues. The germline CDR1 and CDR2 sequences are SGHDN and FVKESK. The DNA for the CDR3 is TGTGCCAGCAGTTATGAGTTATTAGGGTCACCCCTCCACTTT. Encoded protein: CASSYELLGSPLHF.

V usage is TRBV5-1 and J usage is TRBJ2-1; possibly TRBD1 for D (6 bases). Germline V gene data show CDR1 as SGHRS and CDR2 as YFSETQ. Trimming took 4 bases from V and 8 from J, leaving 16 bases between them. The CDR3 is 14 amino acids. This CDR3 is CASSQDSPVDEQFF. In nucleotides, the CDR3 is TGCGCCAGCAGCCAGGACAGCCCAGTCGATGAGCAGTTCTTC.

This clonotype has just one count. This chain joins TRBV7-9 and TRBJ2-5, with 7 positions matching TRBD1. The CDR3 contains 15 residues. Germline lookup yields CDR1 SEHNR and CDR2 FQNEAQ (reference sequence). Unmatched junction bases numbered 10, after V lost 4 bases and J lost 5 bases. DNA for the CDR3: TGTGCCAGCAGCTCGAAACCTGGGACAGTCGAGACCCAGTACTTC. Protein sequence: CASSSKPGTVETQYF.

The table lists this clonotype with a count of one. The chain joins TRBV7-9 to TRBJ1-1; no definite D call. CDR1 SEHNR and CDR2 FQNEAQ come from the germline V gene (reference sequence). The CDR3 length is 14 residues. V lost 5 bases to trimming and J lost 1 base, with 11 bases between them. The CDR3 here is CASSQNWGNTEAFF. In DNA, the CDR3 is TGTGCCAGCAGCCAAAATTGGGGGAACACTGAAGCTTTCTTT.

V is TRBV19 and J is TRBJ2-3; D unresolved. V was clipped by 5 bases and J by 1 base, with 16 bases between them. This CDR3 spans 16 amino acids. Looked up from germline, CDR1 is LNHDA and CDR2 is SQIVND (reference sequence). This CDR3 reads CASSLRPTGGTDTQYF. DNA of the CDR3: TGTGCCAGTAGTCTCAGACCGACTGGAGGCACAGATACGCAGTATTTT.

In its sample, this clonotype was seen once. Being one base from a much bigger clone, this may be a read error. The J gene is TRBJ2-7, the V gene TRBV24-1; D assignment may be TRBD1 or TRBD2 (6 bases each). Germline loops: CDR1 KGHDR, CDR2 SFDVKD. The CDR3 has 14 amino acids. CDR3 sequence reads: CAASVSGGADEQYF. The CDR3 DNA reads TGTGCCGCCAGTGTATCCGGGGGCGCAGACGAGCAGTACTTC.

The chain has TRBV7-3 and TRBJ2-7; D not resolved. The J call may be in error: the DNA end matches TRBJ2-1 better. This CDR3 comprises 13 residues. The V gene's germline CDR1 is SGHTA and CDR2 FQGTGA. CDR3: CASSFNRAAEQFF. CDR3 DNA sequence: TGTGCCAGCAGCTTTAACCGGGCCGCCGAGCAGTTCTTC.

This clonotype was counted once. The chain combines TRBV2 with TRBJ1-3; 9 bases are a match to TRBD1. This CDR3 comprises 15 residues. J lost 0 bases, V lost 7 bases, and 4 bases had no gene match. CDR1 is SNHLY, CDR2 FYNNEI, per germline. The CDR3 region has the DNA TGTGCCAGCACCACGGACAGGGGCTCTGGAAACACCATATATTTT. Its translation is CASTTDRGSGNTIYF.

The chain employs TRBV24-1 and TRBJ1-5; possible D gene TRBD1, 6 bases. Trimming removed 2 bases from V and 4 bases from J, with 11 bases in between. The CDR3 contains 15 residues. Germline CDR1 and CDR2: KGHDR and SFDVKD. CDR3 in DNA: TGTGCCACCAGTGATTCTGACAGGATAAATCAGCCCCAGCATTTT. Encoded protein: CATSDSDRINQPQHF.

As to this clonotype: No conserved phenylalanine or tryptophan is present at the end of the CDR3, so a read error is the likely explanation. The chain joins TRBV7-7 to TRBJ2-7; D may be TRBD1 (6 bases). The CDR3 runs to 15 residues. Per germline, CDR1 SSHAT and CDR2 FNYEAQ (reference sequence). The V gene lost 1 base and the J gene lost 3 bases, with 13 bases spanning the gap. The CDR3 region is CASSLDWGQDYEQYL. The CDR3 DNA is TGTGCCAGCAGCTTAGATTGGGGACAAGACTACGAGCAGTACCTC.

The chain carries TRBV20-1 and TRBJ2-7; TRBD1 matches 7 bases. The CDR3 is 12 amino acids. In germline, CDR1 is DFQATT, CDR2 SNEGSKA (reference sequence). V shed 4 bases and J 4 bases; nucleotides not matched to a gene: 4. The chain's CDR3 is CSAMPQGYEQYF. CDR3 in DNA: TGCAGTGCTATGCCACAGGGGTACGAGCAGTACTTC.